Listed below are T cell receptor beta chains from one sample, sequenced in a study of CD4 T cells in relation to SARS-CoV-2 and coronaviruses. No antigen is known for these receptors. The data were produced by immunoSEQ multiplex PCR, yet TCRdb's version contains in-frame clones alone and is incomplete. Found here are about 24,000 clones, more than 60% of them singletons; the top ten hold about 15%. The source material was CD4+ T cells from PBMCs, cultured in vitro. The receptors come from a human donor in good health. Both conserved end residues are part of each CDR3. Fields, in order: clone size, V gene, J gene, D gene, CDR3 protein, CDR3 DNA. D genes are given only for firm matches. The size of a clone is reported for some rows only, either as once, few or many, or as a class for expanded clones.

clone_size: NA; v_call: TRBV10-3; j_call: TRBJ2-5; d_call: NA; cdr3_aa: CAISDRETQYF; cdr3_nt: TGTGCCATCAGTGATCGCGAGACCCAGTACTTC
clone_size: NA; v_call: TRBV5-6; j_call: TRBJ1-6; d_call: NA; cdr3_aa: CASSSRTAYNSPLHF; cdr3_nt: TGTGCCAGCAGCTCCCGGACAGCTTATAATTCACCCCTCCACTTT
clone_size: NA; v_call: TRBV6-6; j_call: TRBJ1-2; d_call: NA; cdr3_aa: CASIQADINGYTF; cdr3_nt: TGTGCCAGCATCCAAGCGGACATCAATGGCTACACCTTC
clone_size: once; v_call: TRBV18; j_call: TRBJ2-3; d_call: TRBD2; cdr3_aa: CASSPLAGGSTDTQYF; cdr3_nt: TGTGCCAGCTCACCACTAGCGGGAGGAAGCACAGATACGCAGTATTTT
clone_size: few; v_call: TRBV6-1; j_call: TRBJ1-1; d_call: TRBD1; cdr3_aa: CASSEPRTGNTEAFF; cdr3_nt: TGTGCCAGCAGTGAACCTAGGACAGGAAACACTGAAGCTTTCTTT
clone_size: once; v_call: TRBV6-6; j_call: TRBJ1-3; d_call: NA; cdr3_aa: CASSYSRQRPGNTIYF; cdr3_nt: TGTGCCAGCAGTTACTCGAGACAGAGACCTGGAAACACCATATATTTT
clone_size: NA; v_call: TRBV3-1/TRBV3-2; j_call: TRBJ2-7; d_call: TRBD2; cdr3_aa: CASRSGRAPYEQYF; cdr3_nt: TGTGCCAGCAGAAGCGGGAGGGCCCCCTACGAGCAGTACTTC
clone_size: once; v_call: TRBV3-1/TRBV3-2; j_call: TRBJ1-2; d_call: TRBD1; cdr3_aa: CASSQLTGGGLSNYGYTF; cdr3_nt: TGTGCCAGCAGCCAGCTGACAGGGGGAGGTCTGTCTAACTATGGCTACACCTTC
clone_size: NA; v_call: TRBV28; j_call: TRBJ1-1; d_call: NA; cdr3_aa: CASSLQGGTEAFF; cdr3_nt: TGTGCCAGCAGTTTACAGGGAGGTACTGAAGCTTTCTTT
clone_size: NA; v_call: TRBV11-3; j_call: TRBJ2-2; d_call: NA; cdr3_aa: CASSLDRWETENTGELFF; cdr3_nt: TGTGCCAGCAGCTTAGATCGATGGGAGACAGAGAACACCGGGGAGCTGTTTTTT
clone_size: NA; v_call: TRBV10-3; j_call: TRBJ1-2; d_call: TRBD1; cdr3_aa: CAITTTGTGYGYTF; cdr3_nt: TGTGCCATCACCACGACCGGGACAGGGTATGGCTACACCTTC
clone_size: few; v_call: TRBV4-1; j_call: TRBJ1-4; d_call: TRBD1; cdr3_aa: CASSQAGTATNEKLFF; cdr3_nt: TGCGCCAGCAGCCAAGCTGGGACAGCAACTAATGAAAAACTGTTTTTT
clone_size: NA; v_call: TRBV3-1/TRBV3-2; j_call: TRBJ1-5; d_call: TRBD1; cdr3_aa: CASKGTGEGQPQHF; cdr3_nt: TGTGCCAGCAAGGGGACAGGGGAAGGGCAGCCCCAGCATTTT
clone_size: once; v_call: TRBV19; j_call: TRBJ2-2; d_call: TRBD1; cdr3_aa: CASGPTGGEIGELFF; cdr3_nt: TGTGCCAGTGGGCCGACAGGGGGCGAGATCGGGGAGCTGTTTTTT
clone_size: NA; v_call: TRBV7-9; j_call: TRBJ1-4; d_call: NA; cdr3_aa: CASSFAGAEGEKLFF; cdr3_nt: TGTGCCAGCAGCTTCGCGGGGGCGGAGGGTGAAAAACTGTTTTTT
clone_size: NA; v_call: TRBV6-5; j_call: TRBJ1-1; d_call: NA; cdr3_aa: CASSYEHGVRGGKAFF; cdr3_nt: TGTGCCAGCAGTTACGAACACGGGGTCAGGGGAGGAAAAGCTTTCTTT
clone_size: NA; v_call: TRBV6-5; j_call: TRBJ1-5; d_call: NA; cdr3_aa: CACDVVSNQPQHF; cdr3_nt: TGTGCCTGCGACGTAGTTAGCAATCAGCCCCAGCATTTT
clone_size: NA; v_call: TRBV11-2; j_call: TRBJ1-1; d_call: TRBD1; cdr3_aa: CASSFPQGRRTEAFF; cdr3_nt: TGTGCCAGCAGCTTTCCACAGGGGCGCAGGACTGAAGCTTTCTTT
clone_size: NA; v_call: TRBV6-5; j_call: TRBJ2-7; d_call: TRBD1; cdr3_aa: CASSYSQGVYEQYF; cdr3_nt: TGTGCCAGCAGTTACTCTCAGGGGGTCTACGAGCAGTACTTC
clone_size: NA; v_call: TRBV5-4; j_call: TRBJ2-7; d_call: TRBD2; cdr3_aa: CASSVGLAGLYEQYF; cdr3_nt: TGTGCCAGCAGCGTGGGACTAGCGGGCTTATACGAGCAGTACTTC
clone_size: NA; v_call: TRBV20-1; j_call: TRBJ1-1; d_call: NA; cdr3_aa: CSASKTEAFF; cdr3_nt: TGCAGTGCGAGTAAGACTGAAGCTTTCTTT
clone_size: once; v_call: TRBV5-1; j_call: TRBJ2-1; d_call: TRBD2; cdr3_aa: CASSLEVAGGPNEQFF; cdr3_nt: TGCGCCAGCAGCTTGGAAGTAGCGGGAGGGCCCAATGAGCAGTTCTTC
clone_size: NA; v_call: TRBV29-1; j_call: TRBJ2-1; d_call: NA; cdr3_aa: CSVPAPSRRGPWRFF; cdr3_nt: TGCAGCGTTCCCGCCCCTAGCAGGCGGGGTCCCTGGCGGTTCTTC
clone_size: NA; v_call: TRBV10-3; j_call: TRBJ2-2; d_call: NA; cdr3_aa: CAISAVRTNTGELFF; cdr3_nt: TGTGCCATCAGTGCAGTCAGGACGAACACCGGGGAGCTGTTTTTT
clone_size: NA; v_call: TRBV6-2/TRBV6-3; j_call: TRBJ2-5; d_call: NA; cdr3_aa: CASSYGARASRVETQYF; cdr3_nt: TGTGCCAGCAGTTACGGGGCTCGGGCCTCGCGGGTAGAGACCCAGTACTTC
clone_size: once; v_call: TRBV6-4; j_call: TRBJ2-2; d_call: NA; cdr3_aa: CASSDSFRQTTGELFF; cdr3_nt: TGTGCCAGCAGTGACTCATTCAGACAGACCACCGGGGAGCTGTTTTTT
clone_size: NA; v_call: TRBV10-3; j_call: TRBJ1-4; d_call: NA; cdr3_aa: CAISNQGGGEKLFF; cdr3_nt: TGTGCCATCAGTAACCAGGGTGGGGGTGAAAAACTGTTTTTT